This TCR beta chain was observed in a study of cytomegalovirus exposure and HLA in healthy donors. Study-level findings and limits: Three of the chains that were CMV-associated were confirmed in vitro to be specific for CMV antigens.

Of note for this clone: Its antigen is not known.

V lost 6 bases to trimming and J lost 7 bases, with 13 bases between them. The CDR3 length is 12 residues. Germline CDR1 SGHTA, CDR2 FQGNSA. PCR primers comprised 60 Vbeta and 13 Jbeta primers. Method: immunoSEQ multiplex PCR; TCRdb's copy keeps in-frame clones and lacks some. The sample has about 120,000 clones; 77% are singletons. This TCR derives from a middle-aged man in good health and CMV-seropositive. V is TRBV7-2 and J is TRBJ2-7; possible D gene TRBD1, 7 bases. Sequences were obtained from PBMCs. The CDR3 protein is CASSPGGREQYF. In nucleotides, the CDR3 is TGTGCCAGCAGTCCAGGGGGGCGGGAGCAGTACTTC.